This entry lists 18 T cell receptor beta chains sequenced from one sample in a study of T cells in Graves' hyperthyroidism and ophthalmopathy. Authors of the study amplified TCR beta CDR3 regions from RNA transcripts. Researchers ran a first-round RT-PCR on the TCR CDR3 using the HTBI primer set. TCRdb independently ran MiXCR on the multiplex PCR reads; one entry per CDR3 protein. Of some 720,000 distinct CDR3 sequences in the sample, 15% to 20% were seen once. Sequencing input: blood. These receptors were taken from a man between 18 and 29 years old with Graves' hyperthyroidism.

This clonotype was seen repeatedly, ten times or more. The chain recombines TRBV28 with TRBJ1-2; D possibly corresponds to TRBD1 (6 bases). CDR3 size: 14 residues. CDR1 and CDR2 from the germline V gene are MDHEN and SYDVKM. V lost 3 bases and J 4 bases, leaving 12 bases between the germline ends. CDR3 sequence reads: CASSLRGHFYGYTF. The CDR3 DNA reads TGTGCCAGCAGTTTGCGGGGACATTTCTATGGCTACACCTTC.

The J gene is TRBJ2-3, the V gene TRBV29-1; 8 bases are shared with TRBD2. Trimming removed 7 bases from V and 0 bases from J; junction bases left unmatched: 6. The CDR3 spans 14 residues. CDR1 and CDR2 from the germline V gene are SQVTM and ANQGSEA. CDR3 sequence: CSAEGLGSTDTQYF. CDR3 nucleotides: TGCAGCGCTGAGGGACTAGGTAGCACAGATACGCAGTATTTT.

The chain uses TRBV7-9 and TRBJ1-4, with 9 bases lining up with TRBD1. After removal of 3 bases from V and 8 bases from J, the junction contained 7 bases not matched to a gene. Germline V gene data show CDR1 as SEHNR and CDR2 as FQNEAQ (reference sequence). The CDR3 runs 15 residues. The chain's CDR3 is CASSFYRDREEKLFF. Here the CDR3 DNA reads TGTGCCAGCAGCTTTTACCGGGACAGGGAGGAAAAACTGTTTTTT. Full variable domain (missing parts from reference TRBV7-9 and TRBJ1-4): DTGVSQNPRHKITKRGQNVTFRCDPISEHNRLYWYRQTLGQGPEFLTYFQNEAQLEKSRLLSDRFSAERPKGSFSTLEIQRTEQGDSAMYLCASSFYRDREEKLFFGSGTQLSVL.

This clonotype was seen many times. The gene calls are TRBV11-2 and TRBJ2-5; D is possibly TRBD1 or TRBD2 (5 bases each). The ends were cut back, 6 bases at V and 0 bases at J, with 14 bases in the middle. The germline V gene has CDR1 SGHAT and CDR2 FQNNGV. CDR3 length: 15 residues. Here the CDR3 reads CASRTPGQHQETQYF. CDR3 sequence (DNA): TGTGCCAGCAGAACTCCGGGGCAGCACCAAGAGACCCAGTACTTC.

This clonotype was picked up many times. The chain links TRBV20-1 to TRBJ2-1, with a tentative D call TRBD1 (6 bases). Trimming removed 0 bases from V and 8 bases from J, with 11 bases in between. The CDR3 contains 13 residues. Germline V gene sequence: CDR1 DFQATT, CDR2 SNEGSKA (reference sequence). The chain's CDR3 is CSAREPRGYEQFF. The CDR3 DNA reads TGCAGTGCTAGAGAGCCCAGGGGATATGAGCAGTTCTTC.

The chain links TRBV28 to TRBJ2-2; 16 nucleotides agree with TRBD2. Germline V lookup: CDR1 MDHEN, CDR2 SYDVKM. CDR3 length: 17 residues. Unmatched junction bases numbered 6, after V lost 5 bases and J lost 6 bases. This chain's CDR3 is CASSPGLAGGRSGELFF. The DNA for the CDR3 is TGTGCCAGCAGTCCGGGACTAGCGGGAGGGCGGTCCGGGGAGCTGTTTTTT.

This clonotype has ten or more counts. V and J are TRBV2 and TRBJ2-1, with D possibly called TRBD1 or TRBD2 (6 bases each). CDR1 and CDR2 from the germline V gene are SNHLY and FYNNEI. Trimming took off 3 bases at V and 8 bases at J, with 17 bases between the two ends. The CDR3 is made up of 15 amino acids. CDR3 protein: CASSDLGLQGDEQFF. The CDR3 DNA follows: TGTGCCAGCAGTGATCTTGGACTACAGGGCGATGAGCAGTTCTTC.

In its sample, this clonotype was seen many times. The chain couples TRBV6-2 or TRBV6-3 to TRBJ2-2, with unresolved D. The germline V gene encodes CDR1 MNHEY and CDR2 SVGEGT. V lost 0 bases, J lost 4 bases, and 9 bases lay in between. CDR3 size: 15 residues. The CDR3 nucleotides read TGTGCCAGCAGTTACTCGAGTTGGGGCACCGGGGAGCTGTTTTTT. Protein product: CASSYSSWGTGELFF.

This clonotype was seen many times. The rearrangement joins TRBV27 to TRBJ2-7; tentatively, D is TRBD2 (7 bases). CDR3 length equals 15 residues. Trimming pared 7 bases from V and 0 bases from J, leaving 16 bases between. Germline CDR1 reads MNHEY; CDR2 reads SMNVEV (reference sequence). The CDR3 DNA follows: TGTGCCAGCACCTCCAGGGGAGGGGACTCCTACGAGCAGTACTTC. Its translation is CASTSRGGDSYEQYF.

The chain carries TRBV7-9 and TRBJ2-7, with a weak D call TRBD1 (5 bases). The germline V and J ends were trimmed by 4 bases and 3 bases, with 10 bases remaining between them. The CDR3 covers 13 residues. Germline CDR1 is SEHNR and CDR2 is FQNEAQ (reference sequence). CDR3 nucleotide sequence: TGTGCCAGCAGCTCGACAGCTAACTACGAGCAGTACTTC. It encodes CASSSTANYEQYF.

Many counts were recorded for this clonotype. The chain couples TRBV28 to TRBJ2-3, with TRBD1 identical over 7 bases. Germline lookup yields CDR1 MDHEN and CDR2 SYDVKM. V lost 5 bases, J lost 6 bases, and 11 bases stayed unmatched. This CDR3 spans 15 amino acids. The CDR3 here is CASSPPQTGIDTQYF. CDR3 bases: TGTGCCAGCAGTCCCCCCCAGACAGGGATCGATACGCAGTATTTT.

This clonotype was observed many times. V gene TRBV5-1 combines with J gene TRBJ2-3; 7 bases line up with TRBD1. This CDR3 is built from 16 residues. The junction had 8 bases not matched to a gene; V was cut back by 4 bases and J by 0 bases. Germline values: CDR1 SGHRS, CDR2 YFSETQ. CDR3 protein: CASSTRGITSTDTQYF. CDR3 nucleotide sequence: TGCGCCAGCAGCACCAGGGGGATAACTAGCACAGATACGCAGTATTTT.

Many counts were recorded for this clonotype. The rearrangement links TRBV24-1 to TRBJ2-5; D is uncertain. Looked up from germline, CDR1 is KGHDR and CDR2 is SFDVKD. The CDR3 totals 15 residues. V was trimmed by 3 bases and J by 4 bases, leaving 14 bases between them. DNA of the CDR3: TGTGCCACCAGTGATCCTGACGGTTTCGGAGAGACCCAGTACTTC. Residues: CATSDPDGFGETQYF.

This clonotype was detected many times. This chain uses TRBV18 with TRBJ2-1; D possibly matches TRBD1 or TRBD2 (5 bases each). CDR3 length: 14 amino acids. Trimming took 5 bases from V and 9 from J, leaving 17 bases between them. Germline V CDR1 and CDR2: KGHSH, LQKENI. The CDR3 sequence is CASSDWGSEGEQFF. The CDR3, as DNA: TGTGCCAGCTCAGATTGGGGGTCAGAGGGTGAGCAGTTCTTC.

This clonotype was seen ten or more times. CDR3 protein: CASSQAPYNEQFF. The CDR3 DNA reads TGTGCCAGCAGCCAAGCGCCTTACAATGAGCAGTTCTTC. This chain joins TRBV3-1 and TRBJ2-1, with D hard to call. CDR1 and CDR2 (germline): LGHDT, YNNKEL (reference sequence). With 1 base removed from V and 4 bases from J, the gap between germline ends came to 5 bases. There are 13 residues in the CDR3.

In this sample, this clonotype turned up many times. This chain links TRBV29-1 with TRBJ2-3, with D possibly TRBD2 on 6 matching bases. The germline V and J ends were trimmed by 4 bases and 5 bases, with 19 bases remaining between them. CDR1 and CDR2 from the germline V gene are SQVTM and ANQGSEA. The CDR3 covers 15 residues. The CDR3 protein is CSVGSRSGAEDTQYF. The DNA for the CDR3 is TGCAGCGTTGGGAGTCGGTCGGGAGCGGAAGATACGCAGTATTTT.

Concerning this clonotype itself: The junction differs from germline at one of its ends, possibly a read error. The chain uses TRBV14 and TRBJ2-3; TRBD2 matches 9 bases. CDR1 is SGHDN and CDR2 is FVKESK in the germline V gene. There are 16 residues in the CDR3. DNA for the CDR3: TGTGCCAGCAGCCCCGCTAGCGGGATTAGCACAAATACGCAGTATTTT. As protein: CASSPASGISTNTQYF.

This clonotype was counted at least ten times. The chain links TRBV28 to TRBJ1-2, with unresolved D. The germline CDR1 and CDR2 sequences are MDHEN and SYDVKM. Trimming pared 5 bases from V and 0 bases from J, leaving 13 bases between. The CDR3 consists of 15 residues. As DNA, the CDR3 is TGTGCCAGCAGTCCGGGAGGGAGCGCTAACTATGGCTACACCTTC. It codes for CASSPGGSANYGYTF.